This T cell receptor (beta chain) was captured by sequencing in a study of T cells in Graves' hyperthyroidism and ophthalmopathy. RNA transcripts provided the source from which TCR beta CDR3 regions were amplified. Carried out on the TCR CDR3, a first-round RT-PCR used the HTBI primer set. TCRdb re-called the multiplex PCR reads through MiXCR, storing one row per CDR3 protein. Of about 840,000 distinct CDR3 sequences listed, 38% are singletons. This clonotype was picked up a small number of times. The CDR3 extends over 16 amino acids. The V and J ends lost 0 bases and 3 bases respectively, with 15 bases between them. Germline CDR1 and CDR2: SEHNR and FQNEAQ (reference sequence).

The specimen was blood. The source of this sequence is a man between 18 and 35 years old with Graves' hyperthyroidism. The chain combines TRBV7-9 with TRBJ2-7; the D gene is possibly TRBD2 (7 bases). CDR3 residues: CASSLAVGGPSYEQYF. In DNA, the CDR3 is TGTGCCAGCAGCTTAGCGGTCGGGGGGCCTAGCTACGAGCAGTACTTC. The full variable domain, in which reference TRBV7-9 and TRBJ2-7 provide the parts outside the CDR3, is DTGVSQNPRHKITKRGQNVTFRCDPISEHNRLYWYRQTLGQGPEFLTYFQNEAQLEKSRLLSDRFSAERPKGSFSTLEIQRTEQGDSAMYLCASSLAVGGPSYEQYFGPGTRLTVT.